This note documents a single T cell receptor (beta chain) sequence. The data derive from a study of blood T cell repertoires in COVID-19. Only in-frame clones appear in the TCRdb table, and some are missing; sequencing was by immunoSEQ multiplex PCR. The sample carries roughly 160,000 clones, about 80% recorded once. Donors in Cohort 3 who had recovered were those with two negative PCRs, healthcare professional clearance, or resolution of their symptoms. The specimen was PBMCs or T cells enriched from blood (not recorded which). This sequence originates from a woman in her sixties who had recovered from COVID-19.

The DNA for the CDR3 is TGTGCCAGCAGCTTATCCCGGGGAAACACCATATATTTT. Amino acid sequence: CASSLSRGNTIYF. The rearrangement links TRBV7-2 to TRBJ1-3; D uncertain. CDR1 is SGHTA and CDR2 is FQGNSA in the germline V gene. This CDR3 is 13 amino acids long. Trimming removed 2 bases from V and 4 bases from J, with 6 bases in between. Drawing the rest from reference TRBV7-2 and TRBJ1-3, the complete variable domain is GAGVSQSPSNKVTEKGKDVELRCDPISGHTALYWYRQSLGQGLEFLIYFQGNSAPDKSGLPSDRFSAERTGGSVSTLTIQRTQQEDSAVYLCASSLSRGNTIYFGEGSWLTVV.